The 29 T cell receptor beta chains presented below share a single source sample, sequenced in a study of cytomegalovirus exposure and HLA in healthy donors. This PCR relied on a set of 60 Vbeta primers and 13 Jbeta primers. Data came from immunoSEQ multiplex PCR; TCRdb stores just in-frame clones and leaves some out. The data hold 80,000 to 100,000 clones, with roughly three quarters observed a single time. The sequenced material came from PBMCs. Receptor source: a man in his forties in good health and CMV-seronegative.

The genes are TRBV29-1 and TRBJ1-2, with a weak D call TRBD1 (6 bases). This CDR3 has 16 amino acids. V was pared by 1 base and J by 0 bases, with 15 bases between. Looked up from germline, CDR1 is SQVTM and CDR2 is ANQGSEA. In DNA, the CDR3 is TGCAGCGTTGAAGGCCGCCTAGGACAGCCTAACTATGGCTACACCTTC. This gives the protein CSVEGRLGQPNYGYTF.

The chain has TRBV2 and TRBJ2-1; possible D gene TRBD2, 7 bases. Germline V lookup: CDR1 SNHLY, CDR2 FYNNEI. Between the trimmed V and J ends, which lost 6 bases and 2 bases, there was a span of 11 bases. This CDR3 comprises 14 residues. Here the CDR3 reads CASRREGAYNEQFF. The CDR3 region has the DNA TGTGCCAGCAGGAGGGAGGGGGCCTACAATGAGCAGTTCTTC.

The chain joins TRBV4-1 to TRBJ1-1; unclear D gene. This CDR3 has 13 amino acids. The germline V gene encodes CDR1 MGHRA and CDR2 YSYEKL. V lost 0 bases, J lost 8 bases, and 10 bases lay in between. The CDR3 nucleotides are TGCGCCAGCAGCCAAGATTTTTGGAGGGAAGCTTTCTTT. Translating it yields CASSQDFWREAFF.

The CDR3 coding sequence is TGTGCCAGCAGCCGGACAGGGCAATACGAGCAGTACTTC. Translated, it gives CASSRTGQYEQYF. This rearrangement joins TRBV7-6 to TRBJ2-7; TRBD1 agrees at 8 bases. This CDR3 spans 13 amino acids. V lost 5 bases to trimming and J lost 4 bases; unmatched junction nucleotides: 4. Germline values: CDR1 SGHVS, CDR2 FNYEAQ.

The chain couples TRBV15 to TRBJ1-1; D gene uncertain. The V and J ends lost 1 base and 4 bases respectively, with 10 bases between them. The CDR3 is made up of 14 amino acids. Germline V lookup: CDR1 LNHNV, CDR2 YYDKDF (reference sequence). Here the CDR3 reads CATSRVTAITEAFF. CDR3 coding DNA: TGTGCCACCAGCAGAGTTACAGCCATCACTGAAGCTTTCTTT.

This chain uses TRBV5-5 with TRBJ2-7; D gene ambiguous. Germline V gives CDR1 SGHKS, CDR2 YYEKEE (reference sequence). The V end was cut by 7 bases, the J end by 2 bases, with 10 bases between. The CDR3 has 12 amino acids. The CDR3 loop is CASGHRAYEQYF. The CDR3 DNA reads as TGTGCCAGCGGTCACCGCGCCTACGAGCAGTACTTC.

Concerning this clone: Germline and junction disagree at one end, which may indicate a read error. The chain combines TRBV2 with TRBJ2-7; TRBD1 matches at 7 bases. The germline V gene encodes CDR1 SNHLY and CDR2 FYNNEI. The CDR3 spans 13 residues. The DNA for the CDR3 is TGTGCCAGCCGACCGACAGGGAACTACGGGCAGTACTTC. Its protein product is CASRPTGNYGQYF.

The chain has TRBV29-1 and TRBJ2-4, with D perhaps TRBD1 (8 bases). Per the germline V gene, CDR1 is SQVTM and CDR2 is ANQGSEA. CDR3 length: 14 residues. V shed 7 bases and J shed 6 bases, with 19 bases lying between them. CDR3 in DNA: TGCAGCGCCAACAGGGGGGGGCTGGGAAACATTCAGTACTTC. Translation gives CSANRGGLGNIQYF.

The sample holds one count of this clone. The DNA of the CDR3 is TGTGCCAGCAGAGCGGGGGGTCAAACGGGGGGAAACACCATATATTTT. It yields the protein CASRAGGQTGGNTIYF. The chain is built from TRBV28 and TRBJ1-3; TRBD1 is a possible D gene (5 bases). The germline V gene encodes CDR1 MDHEN and CDR2 SYDVKM. There are 16 residues in the CDR3. V shed 6 bases and J shed 4 bases, with 19 bases lying between them.

This rearrangement joins TRBV4-1 to TRBJ1-1; D unclear. With 0 bases removed from V and 0 bases from J, the gap between germline ends came to 8 bases. The germline V gene has CDR1 MGHRA and CDR2 YSYEKL. This CDR3 contains 15 residues. The CDR3 region has the DNA TGCGCCAGCAGCCAAGATGAAAGAGTGAACACTGAAGCTTTCTTT. It translates to CASSQDERVNTEAFF.

The chain recombines TRBV6-1 with TRBJ2-3; 7 bases map to TRBD2. From germline, CDR1 is MNHNS and CDR2 SASEGT. J lost 6 bases, V lost 4 bases, and 10 bases had no gene match. The CDR3 runs to 15 residues. In nucleotides, the CDR3 is TGTGCCAGCAGTGGTGGACTAGGGGAGTCTGATACGCAGTATTTT. It codes for CASSGGLGESDTQYF.

The chain combines TRBV7-8 with TRBJ2-7; TRBD2 might be the D (6 bases). V shed 8 bases and J shed 2 bases, with 13 bases lying between them. Per germline, CDR1 SGHVS and CDR2 FQNEAQ. The CDR3 consists of 13 residues. The CDR3 region has the DNA TGTGCCAGCGGCGACAGACTAGCCTACGAGCAGTACTTC. Translating it yields CASGDRLAYEQYF.

The V and J genes are TRBV6-5 and TRBJ2-7, with 9 bases identical to TRBD1. This CDR3 comprises 14 residues. The V gene's germline CDR1 is MNHEY and CDR2 SVGAGI. V lost 7 bases and J lost 6; bases outside the gene matches: 10. The CDR3 sequence: CASNPGQGGCEQYF. The CDR3 nucleotides are TGTGCCAGCAACCCGGGACAGGGTGGGTGCGAGCAGTACTTC.

The chain is built from TRBV9 and TRBJ1-2; D is unresolved. Trimming shortened V by 6 bases and J by 1 base, and 19 bases separated the two germline ends. The CDR3 extends over 16 amino acids. The germline V gene encodes CDR1 SGDLS and CDR2 YYNGEE. CDR3 coding DNA: TGTGCCAGCAACGCGTTATTGCCTTACAGTAACTATGGCTACACCTTC. It specifies CASNALLPYSNYGYTF.

This sequence joins TRBV6-5 and TRBJ1-6; D gene ambiguous. Per germline, CDR1 MNHEY and CDR2 SVGAGI. This CDR3 has 12 residues. V was cut by 4 bases and J by 14 bases, with 12 bases left in between. The CDR3 reads CASSFRGAALHF. Written as DNA, the CDR3 is TGTGCCAGCAGTTTCCGGGGTGCGGCCCTCCACTTT.

This clone has only a few counts. V and J are TRBV10-3 and TRBJ2-7, with a possible D match to TRBD1 (6 bases). Germline V gene lookup returns CDR1 ENHRY and CDR2 SYGVKD. V was clipped by 4 bases and J by 6 bases, with 10 bases between them. This CDR3 region has 12 residues. CDR3 in amino acids: CAISAARGEQYF. For the CDR3, the DNA is TGTGCCATCAGTGCTGCCAGGGGCGAGCAGTACTTC.

The V and J genes are TRBV7-8 and TRBJ2-7; D is unclear. The CDR3 spans 16 residues. Deletions cut 2 bases from V and 0 bases from J, with 14 bases between. CDR1 is SGHVS, CDR2 FQNEAQ, per germline. CDR3 loop: CASSLIPLTGSYEQYF. In DNA form, the CDR3 reads TGTGCCAGCAGCTTAATACCACTAACCGGCTCCTACGAGCAGTACTTC.

The CDR3 region has the DNA TGCGCCAGCAGTGGGCTTTCTGGCCCCTACGAGCAGTACTTC. Translation gives CASSGLSGPYEQYF. This chain joins TRBV5-1 and TRBJ2-7; D remains unclear. There are 14 residues in the CDR3. The germline CDR1 and CDR2 sequences are SGHRS and YFSETQ. The germline V and J ends were trimmed by 5 bases and 2 bases, with 14 bases remaining between them.

J is TRBJ1-1 and V is TRBV11-1; D remains unclear. V was cut by 2 bases and J by 5 bases, with 12 bases left in between. This CDR3 has 14 amino acids. Germline V lookup: CDR1 SGHAT, CDR2 FQDESV (reference sequence). DNA of the CDR3: TGTGCCAGCAGCTTAACGGACTCGGGGACTGAAGCTTTCTTT. Residues: CASSLTDSGTEAFF.

V and J are TRBV4-3 and TRBJ1-2; D may be TRBD1 (6 bases). CDR1 is LGHNA, CDR2 YSLEER, per germline. V gave up 0 bases and J gave up 7 bases, with 12 bases separating them. The CDR3 contains 14 residues. The CDR3 sequence is CASSQDRGAAGYTF. DNA for the CDR3: TGCGCCAGCAGCCAAGATCGGGGGGCTGCTGGCTACACCTTC.

The chain employs TRBV2 and TRBJ2-5; a weak D match, TRBD2 (6 bases). Germline CDR1 SNHLY, CDR2 FYNNEI. Trimming pared 7 bases from V and 4 bases from J, leaving 13 bases between. CDR3 size: 13 residues. The DNA for the CDR3 is TGTGCCAGCAAGGAGGGGTCGGGAGAGACCCAGTACTTC. This codes for CASKEGSGETQYF.

The rearrangement joins TRBV5-8 to TRBJ1-1; perhaps TRBD1 as D (6 bases). CDR3 length: 15 residues. From germline, CDR1 is SGHTS and CDR2 YDEGEE. The V gene lost 6 bases and the J gene lost 3 bases, with 18 bases spanning the gap. The CDR3 sequence is CASNLFYRDDTEAFF. CDR3 DNA sequence: TGTGCCAGCAACCTATTTTACAGGGATGACACTGAAGCTTTCTTT.

This clone was detected once. V gene TRBV11-2 combines with J gene TRBJ2-7; possibly TRBD2 for D (6 bases). Trimming pared 7 bases from V and 3 bases from J, leaving 13 bases between. This CDR3 is 13 amino acids long. The V gene's germline CDR1 is SGHAT and CDR2 FQNNGV. CDR3 in DNA: TGTGCCAGCACACCCCCAGCGGGCTACGAGCAGTACTTC. The encoded protein is CASTPPAGYEQYF.

Remarks on this clone: Other nucleotide sequences from this sample produce the same CDR3. The chain links TRBV2 to TRBJ2-4, with 8 bases that match TRBD2. J gave up 4 bases and V 2 bases, and 4 bases lay outside the gene matches. In germline, CDR1 is SNHLY, CDR2 FYNNEI. This CDR3 region has 15 residues. DNA of the CDR3: TGTGCCAGCAGTGAAAAACTAGCGGCTAAAAACATTCAGTACTTC. Protein product: CASSEKLAAKNIQYF. Full variable domain (outside the CDR3, taken from reference TRBV2 and TRBJ2-4): EPEVTQTPSHQVTQMGQEVILRCVPISNHLYFYWYRQILGQKVEFLVSFYNNEISEKSEIFDDQFSVERPDGSNFTLKIRSTKLEDSAMYFCASSEKLAAKNIQYFGAGTRLSVL.

This clone has only a few counts. The gene calls are TRBV5-5 and TRBJ2-7, with D maybe TRBD2 (5 bases). Germline V gene sequence: CDR1 SGHKS, CDR2 YYEKEE (reference sequence). Trimming pared 0 bases from V and 6 bases from J, leaving 13 bases between. The CDR3 extends over 14 amino acids. DNA for the CDR3: TGTGCCAGCAGCTTGGGCAGACATGGGAGCGAGCAGTACTTC. It yields the protein CASSLGRHGSEQYF.

CDR3 nucleotide sequence: TGTGCCAGCAGCAGGGGGGGGACAGGGCACAATCAGCCCCAGCATTTT. This gives the protein CASSRGGTGHNQPQHF. The J gene is TRBJ1-5, the V gene TRBV5-5, with TRBD1 matching 9 bases. Trimming took 4 bases from V and 3 from J; bases not matched to a gene: 8. The CDR3 runs to 16 residues. Germline CDR1 reads SGHKS; CDR2 reads YYEKEE (reference sequence).

This rearrangement joins TRBV12-5 to TRBJ2-1; D call uncertain. The V end lost 6 bases, the J end lost 7 bases, and 7 bases lay between the germline ends. There are 11 residues in the CDR3. Germline V gene lookup returns CDR1 LGHNT and CDR2 FRNRAP. Written as DNA, the CDR3 is TGTGCTAGTGGATCACTGAATGAGCAGTTCTTC. Amino acids: CASGSLNEQFF.

CDR3 nucleotides: TGTGCCAGCAGCTCACAGGGAGGGCAGCCCCAGCATTTT. Its protein product is CASSSQGGQPQHF. The chain carries TRBV6-5 and TRBJ1-5; the D gene is possibly TRBD1 (6 bases). The germline V gene encodes CDR1 MNHEY and CDR2 SVGAGI. The V and J ends lost 6 bases and 7 bases respectively, with 13 bases between them. The CDR3 has 13 residues.

J is TRBJ1-1 and V is TRBV18, with 7 bases identical to TRBD1. V lost 3 bases and J lost 6; bases outside the gene matches: 7. The CDR3 runs to 14 residues. The germline V gene has CDR1 KGHSH and CDR2 LQKENI. CDR3 DNA sequence: TGTGCCAGCTCACCTTCGGGACAGTCGTCTGAAGCTTTCTTT. It codes for CASSPSGQSSEAFF.